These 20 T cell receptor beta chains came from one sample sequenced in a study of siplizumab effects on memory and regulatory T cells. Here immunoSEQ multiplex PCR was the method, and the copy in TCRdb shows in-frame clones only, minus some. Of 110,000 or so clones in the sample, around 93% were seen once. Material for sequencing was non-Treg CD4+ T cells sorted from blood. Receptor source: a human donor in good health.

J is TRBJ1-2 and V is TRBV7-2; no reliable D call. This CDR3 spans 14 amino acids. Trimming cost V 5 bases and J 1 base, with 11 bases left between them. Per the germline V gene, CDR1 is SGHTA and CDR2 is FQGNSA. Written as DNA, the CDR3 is TGTGCCAGCAGCCCCGTGGCTGGTAACTATGGCTACACCTTC. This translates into CASSPVAGNYGYTF. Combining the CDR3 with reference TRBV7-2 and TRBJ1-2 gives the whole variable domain GAGVSQSPSNKVTEKGKDVELRCDPISGHTALYWYRQSLGQGLEFLIYFQGNSAPDKSGLPSDRFSAERTGGSVSTLTIQRTQQEDSAVYLCASSPVAGNYGYTFGSGTRLTVV.

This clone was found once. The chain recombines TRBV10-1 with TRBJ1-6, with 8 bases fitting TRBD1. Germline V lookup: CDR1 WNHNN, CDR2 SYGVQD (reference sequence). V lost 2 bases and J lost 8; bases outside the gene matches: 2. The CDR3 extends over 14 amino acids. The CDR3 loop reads CASSEGQGYSPLHF. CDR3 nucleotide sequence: TGCGCCAGCAGTGAGGGACAGGGCTATTCACCCCTCCACTTT.

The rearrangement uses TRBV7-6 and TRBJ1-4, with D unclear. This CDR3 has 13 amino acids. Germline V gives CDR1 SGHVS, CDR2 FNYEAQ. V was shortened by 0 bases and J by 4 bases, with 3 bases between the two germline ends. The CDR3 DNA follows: TGTGCCAGCAGCTTAGCCGTTAATGAAAAACTGTTTTTT. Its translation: CASSLAVNEKLFF.

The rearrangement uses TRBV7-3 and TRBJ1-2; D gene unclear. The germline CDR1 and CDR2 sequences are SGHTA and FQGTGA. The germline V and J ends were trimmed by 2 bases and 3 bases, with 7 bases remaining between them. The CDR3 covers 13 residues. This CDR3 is CASSLLPDYGYTF. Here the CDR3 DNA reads TGTGCCAGCAGCTTACTTCCAGACTATGGCTACACCTTC.

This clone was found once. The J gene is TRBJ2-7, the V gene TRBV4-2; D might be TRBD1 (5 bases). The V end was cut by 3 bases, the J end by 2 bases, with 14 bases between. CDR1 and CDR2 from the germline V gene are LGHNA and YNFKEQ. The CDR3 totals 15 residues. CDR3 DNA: TGTGCCAGCAGCCATGAAACAGGTGCAACCTACGAGCAGTACTTC. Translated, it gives CASSHETGATYEQYF.

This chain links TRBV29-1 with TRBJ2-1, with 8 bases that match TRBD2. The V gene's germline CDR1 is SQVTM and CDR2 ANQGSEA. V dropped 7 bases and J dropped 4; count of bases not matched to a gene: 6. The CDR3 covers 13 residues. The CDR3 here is CSGPGLGYNEQFF. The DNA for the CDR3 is TGCAGCGGCCCGGGACTAGGATACAATGAGCAGTTCTTC.

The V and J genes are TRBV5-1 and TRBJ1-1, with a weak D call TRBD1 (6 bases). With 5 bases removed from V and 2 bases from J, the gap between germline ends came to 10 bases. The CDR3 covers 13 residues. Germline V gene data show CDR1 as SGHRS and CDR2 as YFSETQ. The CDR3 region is CASRIQGNTEAFF. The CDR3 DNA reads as TGCGCCAGCAGGATACAGGGAAACACTGAAGCTTTCTTT.

The CDR3 DNA reads TGTGCCGGGTACGGAACCGGGACAGGGATTTATGGCTACACCTTC. Translation: CAGYGTGTGIYGYTF. The chain joins TRBV30 to TRBJ1-2; 9 nucleotides line up with TRBD1. V gave up 8 bases and J gave up 5 bases; unmatched junction bases: 15. The germline V gene has CDR1 GTSNPN and CDR2 SVGIG (reference sequence). The CDR3 is 15 amino acids. The entire variable domain, with the rest obtained from reference TRBV30 and TRBJ1-2, is as follows: SQTIHQWPATLVQPVGSPLSLECTVEGTSNPNLYWYRQAAGRGLQLLFYSVGIGQISSEVPQNLSASRPQDRQFILSSKKLLLSDSGFYLCAGYGTGTGIYGYTFGSGTRLTVV.

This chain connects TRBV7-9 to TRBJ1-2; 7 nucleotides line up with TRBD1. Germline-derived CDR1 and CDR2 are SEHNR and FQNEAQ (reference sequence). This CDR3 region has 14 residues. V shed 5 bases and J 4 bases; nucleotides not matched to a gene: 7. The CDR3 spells CASSLLGQSYGYTF. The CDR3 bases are TGTGCCAGCAGCCTTCTGGGACAGAGCTATGGCTACACCTTC.

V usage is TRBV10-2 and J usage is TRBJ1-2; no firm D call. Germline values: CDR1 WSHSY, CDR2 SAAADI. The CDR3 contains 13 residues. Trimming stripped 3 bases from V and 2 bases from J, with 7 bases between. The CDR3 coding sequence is TGCGCCAGCAGTGAAAACAGAAACTATGGCTACACCTTC. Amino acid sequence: CASSENRNYGYTF.

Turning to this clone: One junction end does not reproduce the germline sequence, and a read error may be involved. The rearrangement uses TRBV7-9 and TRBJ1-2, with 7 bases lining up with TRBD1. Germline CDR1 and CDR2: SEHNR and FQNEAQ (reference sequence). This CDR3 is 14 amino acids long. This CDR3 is CASSITGQHYGHTF. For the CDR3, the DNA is TGTGCCAGCAGCATCACGGGACAGCACTATGGCCACACCTTC.

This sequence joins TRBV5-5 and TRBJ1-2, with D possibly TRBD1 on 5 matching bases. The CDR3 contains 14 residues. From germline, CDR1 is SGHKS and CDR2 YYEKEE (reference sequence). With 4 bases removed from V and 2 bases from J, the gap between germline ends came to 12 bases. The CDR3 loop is CASSPPGTNYGYTF. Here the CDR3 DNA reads TGTGCCAGCAGCCCCCCAGGGACCAACTATGGCTACACCTTC. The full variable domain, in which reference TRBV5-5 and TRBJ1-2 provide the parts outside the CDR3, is DAGVTQSPTHLIKTRGQQVTLRCSPISGHKSVSWYQQVLGQGPQFIFQYYEKEERGRGNFPDRFSARQFPNYSSELNVNALLLGDSALYLCASSPPGTNYGYTFGSGTRLTVV.

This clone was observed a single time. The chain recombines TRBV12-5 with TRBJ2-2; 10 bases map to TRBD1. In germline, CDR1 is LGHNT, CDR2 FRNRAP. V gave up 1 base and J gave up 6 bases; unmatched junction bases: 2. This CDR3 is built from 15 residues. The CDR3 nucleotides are TGTGCTAGTGGTTTGGACGGACAGGGGGCCGGGGAGCTGTTTTTT. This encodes CASGLDGQGAGELFF.

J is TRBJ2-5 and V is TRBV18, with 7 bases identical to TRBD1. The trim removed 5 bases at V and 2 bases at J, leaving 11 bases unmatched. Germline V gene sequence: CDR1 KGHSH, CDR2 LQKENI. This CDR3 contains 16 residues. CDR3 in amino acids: CASSATIGQVQETQYF. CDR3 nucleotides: TGTGCCAGCTCAGCTACGATTGGACAGGTTCAAGAGACCCAGTACTTC.

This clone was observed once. The CDR3 protein is CSVEPGTVYGYTF. The DNA for the CDR3 is TGCAGCGTTGAACCCGGGACGGTCTATGGCTACACCTTC. The chain employs TRBV29-1 and TRBJ1-2; tentative D call: TRBD1 (5 bases). CDR3 length: 13 residues. Trimming pared 2 bases from V and 4 bases from J, leaving 11 bases between. CDR1 SQVTM and CDR2 ANQGSEA come from the germline V gene. Complete variable domain (other parts from reference TRBV29-1 and TRBJ1-2): SAVISQKPSRDICQRGTSLTIQCQVDSQVTMMFWYRQQPGQSLTLIATANQGSEATYESGFVIDKFPISRPNLTFSTLTVSNMSPEDSSIYLCSVEPGTVYGYTFGSGTRLTVV.

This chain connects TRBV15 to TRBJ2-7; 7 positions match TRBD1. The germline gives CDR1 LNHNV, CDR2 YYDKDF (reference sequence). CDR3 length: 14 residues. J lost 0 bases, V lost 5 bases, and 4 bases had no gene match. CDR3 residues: CATSRQGSSYEQYF. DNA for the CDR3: TGTGCCACCAGCCGACAGGGCAGCTCCTACGAGCAGTACTTC.

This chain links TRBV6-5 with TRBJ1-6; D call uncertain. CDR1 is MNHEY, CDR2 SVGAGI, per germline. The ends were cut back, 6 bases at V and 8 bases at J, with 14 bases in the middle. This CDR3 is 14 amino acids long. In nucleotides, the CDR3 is TGTGCCAGCAGCCGGACCTCTTGGGATTCACCCCTCCACTTT. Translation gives CASSRTSWDSPLHF.

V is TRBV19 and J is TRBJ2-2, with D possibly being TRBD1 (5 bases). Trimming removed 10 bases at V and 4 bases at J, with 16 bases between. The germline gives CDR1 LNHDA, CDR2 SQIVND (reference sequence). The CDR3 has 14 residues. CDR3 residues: CATTRSTATGELFF. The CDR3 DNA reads TGTGCCACCACCCGGTCGACAGCCACCGGGGAGCTGTTTTTT.

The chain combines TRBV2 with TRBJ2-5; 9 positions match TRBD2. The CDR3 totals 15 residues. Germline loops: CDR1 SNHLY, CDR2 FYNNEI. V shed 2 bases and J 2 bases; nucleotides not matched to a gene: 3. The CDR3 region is CASSEKRGVQETQYF. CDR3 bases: TGTGCCAGCAGTGAAAAGCGGGGGGTTCAAGAGACCCAGTACTTC.

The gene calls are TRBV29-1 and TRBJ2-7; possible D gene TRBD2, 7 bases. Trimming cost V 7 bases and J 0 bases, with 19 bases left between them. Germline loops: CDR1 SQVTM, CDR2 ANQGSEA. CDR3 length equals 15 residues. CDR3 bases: TGCAGCGCCCTCGGGGGGCGAAGTAGCTCCTACGAGCAGTACTTC. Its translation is CSALGGRSSSYEQYF.